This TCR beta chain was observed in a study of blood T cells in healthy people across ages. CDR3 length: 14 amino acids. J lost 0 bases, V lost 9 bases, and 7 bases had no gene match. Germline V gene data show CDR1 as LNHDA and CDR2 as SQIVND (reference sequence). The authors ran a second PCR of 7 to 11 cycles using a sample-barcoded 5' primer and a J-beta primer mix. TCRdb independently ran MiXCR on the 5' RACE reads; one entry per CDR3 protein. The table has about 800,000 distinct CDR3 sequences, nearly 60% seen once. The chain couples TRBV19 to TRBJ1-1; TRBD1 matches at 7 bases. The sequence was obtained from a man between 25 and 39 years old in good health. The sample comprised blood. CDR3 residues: CASLRDRLNTEAFF. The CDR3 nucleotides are TGTGCCAGCCTTCGGGACAGATTGAACACTGAAGCTTTCTTT. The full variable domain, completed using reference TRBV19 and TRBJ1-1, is DGGITQSPKYLFRKEGQNVTLSCEQNLNHDAMYWYRQDPGQGLRLIYYSQIVNDFQKGDIAEGYSVSREKKESFPLTVTSAQKNPTAFYLCASLRDRLNTEAFFGQGTRLTVV.